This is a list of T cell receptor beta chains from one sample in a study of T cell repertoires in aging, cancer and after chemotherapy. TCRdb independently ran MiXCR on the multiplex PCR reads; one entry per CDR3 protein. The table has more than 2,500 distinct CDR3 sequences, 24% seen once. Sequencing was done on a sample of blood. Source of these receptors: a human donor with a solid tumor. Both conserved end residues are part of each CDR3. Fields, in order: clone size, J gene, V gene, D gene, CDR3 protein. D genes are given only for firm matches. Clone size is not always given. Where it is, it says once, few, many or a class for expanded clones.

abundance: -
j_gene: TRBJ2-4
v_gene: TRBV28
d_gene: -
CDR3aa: CASRDPQPKNIQYF

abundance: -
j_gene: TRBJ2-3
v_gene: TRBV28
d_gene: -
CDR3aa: CASSGGPPDTQYF

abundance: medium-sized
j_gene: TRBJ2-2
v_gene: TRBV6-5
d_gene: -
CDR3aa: CASSSSIAGELFF

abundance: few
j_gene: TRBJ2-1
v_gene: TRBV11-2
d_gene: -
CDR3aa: CASSFVAASNEQFF

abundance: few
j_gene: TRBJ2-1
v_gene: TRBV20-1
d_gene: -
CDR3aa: CSARERLPGVSSYNEQFF

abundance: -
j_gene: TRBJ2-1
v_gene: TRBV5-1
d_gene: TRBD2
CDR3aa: CASSLLAGKGNEQFF

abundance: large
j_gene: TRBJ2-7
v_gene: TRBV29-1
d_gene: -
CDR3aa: CSVVGDGSSYEQYF

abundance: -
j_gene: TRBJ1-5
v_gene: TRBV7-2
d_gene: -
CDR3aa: CASSLGNIRANQPQHF

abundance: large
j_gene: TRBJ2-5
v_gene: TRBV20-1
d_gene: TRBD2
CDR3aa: CSARDTLAGDLETQYF

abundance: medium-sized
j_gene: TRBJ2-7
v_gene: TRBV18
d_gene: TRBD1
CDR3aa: CASSGGQAAYEQYF

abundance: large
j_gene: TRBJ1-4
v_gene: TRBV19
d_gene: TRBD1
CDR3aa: CATALTGGNEKLFF

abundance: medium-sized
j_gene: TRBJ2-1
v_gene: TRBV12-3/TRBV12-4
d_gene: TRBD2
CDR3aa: CASTFSGTNEQFF

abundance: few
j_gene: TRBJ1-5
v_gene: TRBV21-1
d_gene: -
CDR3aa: CASSKGLPGVSNQPQHF

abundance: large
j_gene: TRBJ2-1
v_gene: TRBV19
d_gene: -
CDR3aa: CASSDRPGTEDEQFF

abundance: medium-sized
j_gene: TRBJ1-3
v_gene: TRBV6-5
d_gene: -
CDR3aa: CASSYVAFWATNSGNTIYF

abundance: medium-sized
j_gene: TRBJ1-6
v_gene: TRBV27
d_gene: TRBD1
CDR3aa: CASSPTGTAKRRDNSPLHF

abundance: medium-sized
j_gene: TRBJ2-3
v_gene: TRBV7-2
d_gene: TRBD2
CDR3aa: CASSLSEGRGLAMDTQYF

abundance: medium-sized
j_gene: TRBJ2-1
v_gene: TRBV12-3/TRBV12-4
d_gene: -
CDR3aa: CASTLGFGLSYNEQFF

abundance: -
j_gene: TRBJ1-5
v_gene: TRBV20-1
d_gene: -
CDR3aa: CSARGGKGTYSNQPQHF

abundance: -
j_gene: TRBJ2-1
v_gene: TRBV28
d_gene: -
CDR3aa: CATKLNPPRHSSYNEQFF

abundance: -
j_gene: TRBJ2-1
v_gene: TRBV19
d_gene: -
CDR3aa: CASSIAQGTANEQFF

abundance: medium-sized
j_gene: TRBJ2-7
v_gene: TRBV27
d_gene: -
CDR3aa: CASSSTGYHYEQYF

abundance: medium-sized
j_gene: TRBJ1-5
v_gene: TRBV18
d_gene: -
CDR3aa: CASSPQGSNQPQHF

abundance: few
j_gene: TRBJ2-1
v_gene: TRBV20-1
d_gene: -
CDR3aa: CSARDRARYNEQFF

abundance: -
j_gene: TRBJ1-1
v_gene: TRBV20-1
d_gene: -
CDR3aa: CSAPKAAANTEAFF

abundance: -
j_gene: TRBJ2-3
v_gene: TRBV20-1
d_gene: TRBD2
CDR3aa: CSANPLLAGSTDTQYF

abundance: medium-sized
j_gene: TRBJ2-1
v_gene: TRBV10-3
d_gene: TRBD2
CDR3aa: CAIGASGSGEQFF

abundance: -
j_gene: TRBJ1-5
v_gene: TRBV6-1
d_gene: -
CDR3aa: CASSESNQPQHF

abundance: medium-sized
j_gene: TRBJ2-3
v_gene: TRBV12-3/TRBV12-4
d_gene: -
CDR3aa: CASSFWRPGTDTQYF

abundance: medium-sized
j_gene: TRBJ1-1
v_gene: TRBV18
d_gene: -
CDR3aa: CASSPSTDGNTEAFF

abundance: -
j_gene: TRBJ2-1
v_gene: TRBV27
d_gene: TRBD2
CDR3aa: CASSEAGSSGRNEQFF

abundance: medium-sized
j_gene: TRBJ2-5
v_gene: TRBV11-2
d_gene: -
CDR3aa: CASSLGARLQETQYF

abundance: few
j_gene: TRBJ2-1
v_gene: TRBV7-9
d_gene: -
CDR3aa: CASSLDLAPIRNEQFF

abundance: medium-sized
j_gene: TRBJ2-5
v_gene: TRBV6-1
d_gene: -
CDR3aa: CASRQGRETQYF

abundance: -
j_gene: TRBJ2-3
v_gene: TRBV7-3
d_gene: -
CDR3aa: CASSLARALGSDTQYF

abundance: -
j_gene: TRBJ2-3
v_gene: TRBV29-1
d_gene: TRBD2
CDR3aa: CSVAGLAASDTQYF

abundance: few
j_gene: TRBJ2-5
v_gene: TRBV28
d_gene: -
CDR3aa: CASSQPRGGGGETQYF

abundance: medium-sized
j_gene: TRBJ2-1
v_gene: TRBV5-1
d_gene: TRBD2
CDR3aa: CASSFFLAGGNYEQFF

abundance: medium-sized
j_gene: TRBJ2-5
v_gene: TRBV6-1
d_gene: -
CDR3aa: CASKGAGETQYF

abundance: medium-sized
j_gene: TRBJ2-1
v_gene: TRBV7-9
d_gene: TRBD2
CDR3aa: CASSLAGVYNEQFF

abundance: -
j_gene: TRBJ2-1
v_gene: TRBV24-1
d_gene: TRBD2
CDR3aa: CATSDPLAGLDNEQFF

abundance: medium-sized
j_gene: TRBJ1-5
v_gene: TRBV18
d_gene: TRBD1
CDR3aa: CASSRDRDQPQHF

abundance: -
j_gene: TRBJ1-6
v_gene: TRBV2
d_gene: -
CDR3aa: CASKLVGSYNSPLHF

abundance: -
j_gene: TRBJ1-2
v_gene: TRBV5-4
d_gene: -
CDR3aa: CASSFHFYPF

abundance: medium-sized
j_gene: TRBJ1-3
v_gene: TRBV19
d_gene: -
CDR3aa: CASSRGYSGNTIYF

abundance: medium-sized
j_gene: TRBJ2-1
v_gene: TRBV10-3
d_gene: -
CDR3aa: CAISEGTGVSAYNEQFF

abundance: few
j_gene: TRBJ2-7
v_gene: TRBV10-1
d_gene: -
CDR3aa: CASSGSLEEGDEQYF

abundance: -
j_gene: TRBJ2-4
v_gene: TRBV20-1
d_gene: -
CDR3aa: CSAPPGWSDIQYF

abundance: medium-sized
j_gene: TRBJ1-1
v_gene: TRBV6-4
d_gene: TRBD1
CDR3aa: CASSAEGAMNTEAFF

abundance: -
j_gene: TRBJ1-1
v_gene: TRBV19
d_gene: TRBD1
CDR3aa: CASSMWDRANTEAFF

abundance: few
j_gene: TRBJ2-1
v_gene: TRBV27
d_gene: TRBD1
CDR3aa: CASSPYPGQGDNEQFF

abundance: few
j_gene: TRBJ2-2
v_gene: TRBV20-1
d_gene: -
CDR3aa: CSARVALRGTGGELFF